The sequence of this T cell receptor (beta chain) was determined in a study of PD-1 blockade in classical Hodgkin lymphoma. General observations from the study: Only CD4+ TCR diversity, not CD8+, had risen significantly by C4D1.

In every patient, relapse followed autologous stem cell transplantation, while exposure to brentuximab vedotin differed. PBMCs were thawed, and CD8+ T cells were then isolated from them by magnetic negative selection. Note on this clone: The antigen remains unidentified.

Using immunoSEQ multiplex PCR, the repertoire was profiled, and TCRdb retains in-frame clones only, with some absent. The sample includes 10,000 to 15,000 clones, approximately 79% seen only once; the top ten take approximately 25%. From germline, CDR1 is MNHEY and CDR2 SMNVEV (reference sequence). V lost 6 bases and J lost 11; bases outside the gene matches: 8. This CDR3 is built from 12 residues. Sample: CD8+ T cells from blood, taken at baseline. The sequence came from a human donor with classical Hodgkin lymphoma. The V gene is TRBV27, the J gene TRBJ2-3; 7 nucleotides line up with TRBD1. The CDR3 bases are TGTGCCAGCAGATCCACAGGGGTAGGGCAGTATTTT. It codes for CASRSTGVGQYF.